The 10 T cell receptor beta chains listed next were all sequenced from one sample in a study of blood T cell repertoires in COVID-19. Some clones are missing from TCRdb's copy, which holds only in-frame ones; the method was immunoSEQ multiplex PCR. Of about 200,000 clones listed, over 80% are singletons. Material for sequencing was peripheral blood. Receptor source: a middle-aged man with acute or convalescent COVID-19.

This chain joins TRBV14 and TRBJ2-1; no clear D. Trimming cost V 1 base and J 1 base, with 5 bases left between them. CDR1 is SGHDN, CDR2 FVKESK, per germline. The CDR3 extends over 14 amino acids. This CDR3 is CASSQGQSYNEQFF. Written as DNA, the CDR3 is TGTGCCAGCAGCCAAGGACAATCCTACAATGAGCAGTTCTTC.

The chain links TRBV19 to TRBJ2-3; D perhaps matches TRBD2 (6 bases). Between the trimmed V and J ends, which lost 3 bases and 1 base, there was a span of 14 bases. From germline, CDR1 is LNHDA and CDR2 SQIVND (reference sequence). The CDR3 loop spans 16 amino acids. CDR3 sequence reads: CASSIWGEPGTDTQYF. CDR3 bases: TGTGCCAGTAGTATTTGGGGGGAGCCTGGCACAGATACGCAGTATTTT. Combining the CDR3 with reference TRBV19 and TRBJ2-3 gives the whole variable domain DGGITQSPKYLFRKEGQNVTLSCEQNLNHDAMYWYRQDPGQGLRLIYYSQIVNDFQKGDIAEGYSVSREKKESFPLTVTSAQKNPTAFYLCASSIWGEPGTDTQYFGPGTRLTVL.

V and J are TRBV9 and TRBJ2-7, with D possibly being TRBD2 (6 bases). Germline V gene lookup returns CDR1 SGDLS and CDR2 YYNGEE. Trimming cost V 4 bases and J 0 bases, with 17 bases left between them. The CDR3 consists of 16 residues. This CDR3 reads CASSHNPERASYEQYF. The DNA of the CDR3 is TGTGCCAGCAGCCACAATCCTGAGCGGGCCTCCTACGAGCAGTACTTC.

This sequence joins TRBV9 and TRBJ2-1; tentatively, D is TRBD1 (5 bases). The germline V and J ends were trimmed by 2 bases and 0 bases, with 12 bases remaining between them. The CDR3 loop spans 16 amino acids. Germline V lookup: CDR1 SGDLS, CDR2 YYNGEE. The CDR3 DNA sequence: TGTGCCAGCAGCGTCGGGTTCCAGGGCTCCTACAATGAGCAGTTCTTC. The encoded protein is CASSVGFQGSYNEQFF.

The chain uses TRBV7-2 and TRBJ2-3; 8 bases align to TRBD1. In germline, CDR1 is SGHTA, CDR2 FQGNSA. Trimming at V came to 5 bases and at J to 2 bases, leaving 6 bases not matched to a gene. This CDR3 spans 15 amino acids. CDR3 nucleotide sequence: TGTGCCAGCAGCCCGGACAGGGCAAACACAGATACGCAGTATTTT. Residues: CASSPDRANTDTQYF.

V usage is TRBV7-9 and J usage is TRBJ2-3, with 7 nucleotides matching TRBD1. Germline V gene lookup returns CDR1 SEHNR and CDR2 FQNEAQ (reference sequence). The CDR3 length is 15 residues. Germline trimming cut 5 bases from V and 2 bases from J; bases unmatched to any gene: 7. This CDR3 reads CASSRQGWDTDTQYF. As DNA, the CDR3 is TGTGCCAGCAGCCGACAGGGTTGGGACACAGATACGCAGTATTTT.

This rearrangement joins TRBV5-1 to TRBJ2-5, with a tentative D call TRBD2 (5 bases). The CDR3 totals 13 residues. CDR1 is SGHRS and CDR2 is YFSETQ in the germline V gene. Trimming removed 3 bases from V and 1 base from J, with 7 bases in between. CDR3 bases: TGCGCCAGCAGCTCGGGGATCCAAGAGACCCAGTACTTC. It encodes CASSSGIQETQYF.

V and J are TRBV19 and TRBJ2-7; tentative D call: TRBD1 (6 bases). The germline CDR1 and CDR2 sequences are LNHDA and SQIVND (reference sequence). The CDR3 is made up of 14 amino acids. The V and J ends lost 5 bases and 6 bases respectively, with 17 bases between them. The CDR3 bases are TGTGCCAGTAGTCTGACAGGAGAAAGTGGCGAGCAGTACTTC. Translated: CASSLTGESGEQYF.

The V call is TRBV3-1 (or the pseudogene TRBV3-2), the J call TRBJ1-4; 7 bases line up with TRBD1. CDR1 is LGHDT, CDR2 YNNKEL, per germline (reference sequence). The CDR3 consists of 14 residues. Unmatched junction bases numbered 6, after V lost 5 bases and J lost 6 bases. DNA of the CDR3: TGTGCCAGCAGCGCGGGACAGTATGATGAAAAACTGTTTTTT. Protein: CASSAGQYDEKLFF.

The chain joins TRBV28 to TRBJ1-5; 7 bases match TRBD1. The CDR3 has 15 amino acids. The germline V gene has CDR1 MDHEN and CDR2 SYDVKM. Trimming took 5 bases from V and 4 from J; bases not matched to a gene: 8. In DNA, the CDR3 is TGTGCCAGCAGTCCCCCGGACAGGATGAATCAGCCCCAGCATTTT. This codes for CASSPPDRMNQPQHF.